Shown below are 20 T cell receptor beta chains from a single sample sequenced in a study of cytomegalovirus exposure and HLA in healthy donors. Clones were read by immunoSEQ multiplex PCR, and TCRdb kept only the in-frame ones, dropping some. The sample includes fewer than 150,000 clones, approximately 91% of them seen just once. Sequencing was performed on PBMCs. The receptors were gathered from a young man in good health and CMV-seronegative.

This sequence joins TRBV28 and TRBJ1-1; weak D call: TRBD1 (6 bases). Per the germline V gene, CDR1 is MDHEN and CDR2 is SYDVKM. V was cut by 2 bases and J by 1 base, with 11 bases left in between. CDR3 length: 15 amino acids. CDR3 region: CASSLEETGNTEAFF. For the CDR3, the DNA is TGTGCCAGCAGTTTAGAAGAGACAGGGAACACTGAAGCTTTCTTT.

This chain links TRBV2 with TRBJ1-1, with a weak D call TRBD1 (5 bases). Germline V gene sequence: CDR1 SNHLY, CDR2 FYNNEI. The ends were cut back, 8 bases at V and 3 bases at J, with 7 bases in the middle. This CDR3 contains 11 residues. The CDR3 nucleotides read TGTGCCAGCCAGGGTGACACTGAAGCTTTCTTT. It is translated as CASQGDTEAFF.

The rearrangement uses TRBV7-2 and TRBJ2-2; 9 bases agree with TRBD1. This CDR3 has 15 residues. V dropped 4 bases and J dropped 5; count of bases not matched to a gene: 5. The germline gives CDR1 SGHTA, CDR2 FQGNSA. CDR3 nucleotide sequence: TGTGCCAGCAGCTCCGGGACAGGGAAGACCGGGGAGCTGTTTTTT. Its protein is CASSSGTGKTGELFF.

This chain connects TRBV6-4 to TRBJ2-1; no reliable D call. This CDR3 has 15 amino acids. CDR1 is MRHNA, CDR2 SNTAGT, per germline. Trimming left V 3 bases short and J 4 bases short, with 13 bases between. CDR3 DNA: TGTGCCAGCAGTGATGAGATCTCCGGGTACAATGAGCAGTTCTTC. This gives the protein CASSDEISGYNEQFF.

The chain combines TRBV11-2 with TRBJ2-1; D perhaps matches TRBD2 (5 bases). V dropped 4 bases and J dropped 6 bases, with 19 bases sitting between them. The CDR3 has 16 amino acids. The germline gives CDR1 SGHAT, CDR2 FQNNGV. CDR3 in DNA: TGTGCCAGCAGCTCCTTCGCAATAAGCGGCACCAATGAGCAGTTCTTC. Translating gives CASSSFAISGTNEQFF.

V is TRBV5-1 and J is TRBJ2-3, with D perhaps TRBD2 (5 bases). Between the trimmed V and J ends, which lost 3 bases and 6 bases, there was a span of 17 bases. The CDR3 has 15 amino acids. The V gene's germline CDR1 is SGHRS and CDR2 YFSETQ. The CDR3 is CASSSNVRADDTQYF. In nucleotides, the CDR3 is TGCGCCAGCAGCTCCAACGTGCGGGCCGATGATACGCAGTATTTT.

This chain connects TRBV27 to TRBJ2-7; TRBD2 matches at 7 bases. The CDR3 is made up of 17 amino acids. The germline V gene has CDR1 MNHEY and CDR2 SMNVEV (reference sequence). V shed 3 bases, J shed 5 bases, and the junction held 16 bases outside the gene matches. CDR3 in amino acids: CASSFSYVGGTDHEQYF. CDR3 DNA sequence: TGTGCCAGCAGTTTTTCCTATGTGGGAGGGACGGACCACGAGCAGTACTTC.

The chain employs TRBV5-1 and TRBJ2-6, with D tentatively TRBD1 (5 bases). CDR3 length: 15 residues. Germline CDR1 is SGHRS and CDR2 is YFSETQ. V was clipped by 2 bases and J by 0 bases, with 6 bases between them. For the CDR3, the DNA is TGCGCCAGCAGCTTAACAGGCTCTGGGGCCAACGTCCTGACTTTC. Translated, it gives CASSLTGSGANVLTF.

The genes are TRBV7-2 and TRBJ2-3; a possible D gene is TRBD2 (5 bases). Germline V gene sequence: CDR1 SGHTA, CDR2 FQGNSA. This CDR3 contains 14 residues. V was pared by 5 bases and J by 0 bases, with 9 bases between. CDR3 amino acids: CASSPGLSTDTQYF. CDR3 sequence (DNA): TGTGCCAGCAGCCCAGGACTCAGCACAGATACGCAGTATTTT.

The V and J genes are TRBV4-1 and TRBJ2-1; 10 bases map to TRBD2. Germline-derived CDR1 and CDR2 are MGHRA and YSYEKL. Unmatched junction bases numbered 7, after V lost 2 bases and J lost 6 bases. This CDR3 is built from 16 residues. The CDR3 DNA follows: TGCGCCAGCAGCCAAATCGCTAGCGGGAGTGTCAATGAGCAGTTCTTC. It specifies CASSQIASGSVNEQFF.

In this sample, this clone turned up once. The chain recombines TRBV19 with TRBJ2-7, with a weak D call TRBD1 (5 bases). The length of the CDR3 is 15 residues. CDR1 is LNHDA, CDR2 SQIVND, per germline (reference sequence). The germline V and J ends were trimmed by 3 bases and 0 bases, with 12 bases remaining between them. CDR3 DNA: TGTGCCAGTAGTATTACCCAGGACACCTCCTACGAGCAGTACTTC. Protein product: CASSITQDTSYEQYF.

The rearrangement joins TRBV30 to TRBJ2-7, with D perhaps TRBD1 (5 bases). Trimming took off 7 bases at V and 3 bases at J, with 13 bases between the two ends. CDR1 and CDR2 from the germline V gene are GTSNPN and SVGIG (reference sequence). This CDR3 contains 12 residues. This CDR3 is CALGDNNYEQYF. As DNA, the CDR3 is TGTGCCTTAGGGGATAACAACTACGAGCAGTACTTC.

The V call is TRBV7-2, the J call TRBJ1-2, with 7 bases identical to TRBD1. The CDR3 runs to 14 residues. The J segment lost 7 bases and the V segment lost 3 bases, leaving 8 bases of the junction unmatched. Germline lookup yields CDR1 SGHTA and CDR2 FQGNSA. CDR3 in DNA: TGTGCCAGCAGCTTCGGGACAGCTGTCGTTGGCTACACCTTC. Translation gives CASSFGTAVVGYTF.

This rearrangement joins TRBV11-2 to TRBJ1-1; tentative D call: TRBD1 (5 bases). Germline CDR1 is SGHAT and CDR2 is FQNNGV. CDR3 length equals 15 residues. V lost 4 bases and J lost 2, with 14 bases in between. The CDR3 region is CASSSRYQGNTEAFF. CDR3 nucleotide sequence: TGTGCCAGCAGCTCGCGGTACCAGGGAAACACTGAAGCTTTCTTT. Supplemented by reference TRBV11-2 and TRBJ1-1, the full variable domain reads EAGVAQSPRYKIIEKRQSVAFWCNPISGHATLYWYQQILGQGPKLLIQFQNNGVVDDSQLPKDRFSAERLKGVDSTLKIQPAKLEDSAVYLCASSSRYQGNTEAFFGQGTRLTVV.

The genes are TRBV9 and TRBJ2-7; 8 bases are shared with TRBD2. The CDR3 is 13 amino acids. In germline, CDR1 is SGDLS, CDR2 YYNGEE. J gave up 6 bases and V 4 bases, and 6 bases lay outside the gene matches. The CDR3 reads CASSPSGLAEQYF. CDR3 nucleotide sequence: TGTGCCAGCAGCCCCAGTGGACTAGCCGAGCAGTACTTC.

This clone has more than one count but fewer than ten. The rearrangement links TRBV7-2 to TRBJ2-5; 7 bases line up with TRBD2. CDR1 is SGHTA and CDR2 is FQGNSA in the germline V gene. J was trimmed by 4 bases and V by 0 bases; bases with no gene match: 11. The CDR3 is made up of 17 amino acids. CDR3 amino acids: CASSLAGIAGVGETQYF. In nucleotides, the CDR3 is TGTGCCAGCAGCTTAGCGGGGATTGCGGGAGTTGGAGAGACCCAGTACTTC.

The chain carries TRBV6-6 and TRBJ2-1; D unclear. Trimming took off 3 bases at V and 2 bases at J, with 11 bases between the two ends. The CDR3 is 15 amino acids. Germline values: CDR1 MNHNY, CDR2 SVGAGI (reference sequence). The DNA for the CDR3 is TGTGCCAGCAGTTATTCTCAGTCGCCCTACAATGAGCAGTTCTTC. Its translation is CASSYSQSPYNEQFF.

The chain has TRBV18 and TRBJ2-1; D gene ambiguous. Trimming took off 3 bases at V and 4 bases at J, with 7 bases between the two ends. Germline lookup yields CDR1 KGHSH and CDR2 LQKENI. CDR3 length: 13 residues. CDR3 residues: CASSPTSYNEQFF. In DNA form, the CDR3 reads TGTGCCAGCTCACCCACCAGTTACAATGAGCAGTTCTTC.

The chain uses TRBV18 and TRBJ1-2; 9 bases are a match to TRBD1. The CDR3 is 16 amino acids. The V segment lost 5 bases and the J segment 4 bases; nucleotides outside the gene matches: 11. Germline CDR1 reads KGHSH; CDR2 reads LQKENI. Here the CDR3 reads CASSGITGTGPYGYTF. In DNA form, the CDR3 reads TGTGCCAGCTCAGGGATTACCGGGACAGGGCCCTATGGCTACACCTTC.

The chain joins TRBV6-1 to TRBJ1-6, with TRBD1 as a possible D gene (6 bases). Germline values: CDR1 MNHNS, CDR2 SASEGT. V dropped 7 bases and J dropped 8 bases, with 15 bases sitting between them. The CDR3 runs to 14 residues. CDR3 sequence reads: CASIIGGRDSPLHF. In DNA, the CDR3 is TGTGCCAGCATTATAGGGGGAAGGGATTCACCCCTCCACTTT.